A single sample gave rise to the 3 T cell receptor beta chains below, sequenced in a study of identical twins. TCRdb redid the calling of the 5' RACE reads with MiXCR, one entry per CDR3 protein. The sample consists of around 690,000 distinct CDR3 sequences, approximately 21% of them appearing once. The sample was also linked to a second study, of T cells expressing NK-cell markers.

What was sequenced was PBMCs. Receptor source: a woman under 30 in good health.

This clonotype was detected only a few times. The V call is TRBV12-3 or TRBV12-4, the J call TRBJ2-3; 7 positions agree with TRBD2. Losses at the gene ends were 0 bases for V and 4 bases for J; bases not matched to a gene: 7. The CDR3 covers 16 residues. The CDR3 coding sequence is TGTGCCAGCAGTTTAGCGCGAAGCGGGGTGGCAGATACGCAGTATTTT. Translating gives CASSLARSGVADTQYF.

The chain employs TRBV5-1 and TRBJ2-7; tentatively, D is TRBD2 (5 bases). The CDR3 runs to 15 residues. Trimming pared 1 base from V and 0 bases from J, leaving 11 bases between. Germline V CDR1 and CDR2: SGHRS, YFSETQ. This CDR3 is CASSLPSTSSYEQYF. In nucleotides, the CDR3 is TGCGCCAGCAGCTTGCCATCCACTAGCTCCTACGAGCAGTACTTC.

This clonotype was detected only a few times. V is TRBV7-6 and J is TRBJ2-7, with 9 positions matching TRBD1. Germline trimming cut 2 bases from V and 6 bases from J; bases unmatched to any gene: 2. The CDR3 is 13 amino acids. Per germline, CDR1 SGHVS and CDR2 FNYEAQ. For the CDR3, the DNA is TGTGCCAGCAGCTTACGGGACAGGGCCGAGCAGTACTTC. As protein: CASSLRDRAEQYF.